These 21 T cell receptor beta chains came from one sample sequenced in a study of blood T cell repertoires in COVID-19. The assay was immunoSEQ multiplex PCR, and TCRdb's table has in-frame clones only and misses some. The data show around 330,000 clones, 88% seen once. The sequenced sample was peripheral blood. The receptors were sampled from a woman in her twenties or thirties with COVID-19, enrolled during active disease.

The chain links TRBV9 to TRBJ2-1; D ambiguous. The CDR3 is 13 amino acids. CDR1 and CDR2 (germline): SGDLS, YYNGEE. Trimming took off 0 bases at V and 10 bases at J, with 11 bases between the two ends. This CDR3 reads CASSVESFGEQFF. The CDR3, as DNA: TGTGCCAGCAGCGTAGAAAGCTTCGGGGAGCAGTTCTTC.

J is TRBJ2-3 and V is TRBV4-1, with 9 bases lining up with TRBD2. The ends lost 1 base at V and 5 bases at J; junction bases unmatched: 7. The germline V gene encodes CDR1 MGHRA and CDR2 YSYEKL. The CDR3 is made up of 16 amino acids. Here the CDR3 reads CASSQGRAGGEDTQYF. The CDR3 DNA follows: TGCGCCAGCAGCCAAGGCAGGGCGGGGGGGGAAGATACGCAGTATTTT.

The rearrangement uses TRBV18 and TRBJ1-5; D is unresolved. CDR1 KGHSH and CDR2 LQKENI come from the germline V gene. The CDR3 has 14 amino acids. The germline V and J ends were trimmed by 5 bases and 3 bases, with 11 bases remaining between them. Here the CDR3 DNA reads TGTGCCAGCTCATCCAACAGACCCAATCAGCCCCAGCATTTT. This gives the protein CASSSNRPNQPQHF.

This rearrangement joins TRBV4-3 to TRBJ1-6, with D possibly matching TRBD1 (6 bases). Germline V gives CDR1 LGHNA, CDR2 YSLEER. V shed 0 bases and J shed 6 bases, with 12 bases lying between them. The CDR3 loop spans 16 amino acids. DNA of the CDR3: TGCGCCAGCAGCCAAGATAGAGACAGGTTTAATTCACCCCTCCACTTT. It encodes CASSQDRDRFNSPLHF.

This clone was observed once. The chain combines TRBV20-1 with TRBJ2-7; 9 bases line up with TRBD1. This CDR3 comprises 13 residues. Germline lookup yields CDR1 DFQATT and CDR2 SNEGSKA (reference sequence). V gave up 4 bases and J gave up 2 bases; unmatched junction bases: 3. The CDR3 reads CSAIDRGTYEQYV. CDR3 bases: TGCAGTGCTATTGACAGGGGGACCTACGAGCAGTACGTC.

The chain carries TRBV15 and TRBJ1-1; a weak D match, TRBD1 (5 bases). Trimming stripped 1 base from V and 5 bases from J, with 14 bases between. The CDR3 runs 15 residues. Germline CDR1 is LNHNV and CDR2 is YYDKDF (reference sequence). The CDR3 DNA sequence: TGTGCCACCAGCAGAGGATTCGATGGGGGGACTGAAGCTTTCTTT. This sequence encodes CATSRGFDGGTEAFF.

The CDR3 bases are TGCGCCAGCAGCCAAGTCGGACTAGCGGCAGATACGCAGTATTTT. Translation gives CASSQVGLAADTQYF. The rearrangement links TRBV4-1 to TRBJ2-3; the match to TRBD2 covers 10 bases. Trimming at V came to 1 base and at J to 4 bases, leaving 2 bases not matched to a gene. Germline V gene lookup returns CDR1 MGHRA and CDR2 YSYEKL. CDR3 size: 15 residues.

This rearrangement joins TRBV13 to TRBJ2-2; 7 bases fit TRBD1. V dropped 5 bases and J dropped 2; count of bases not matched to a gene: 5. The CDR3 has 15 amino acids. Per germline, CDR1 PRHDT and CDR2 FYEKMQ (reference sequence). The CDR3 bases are TGTGCCAGCAGCGCTACAGGGGCCAACACCGGGGAGCTGTTTTTT. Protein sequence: CASSATGANTGELFF.

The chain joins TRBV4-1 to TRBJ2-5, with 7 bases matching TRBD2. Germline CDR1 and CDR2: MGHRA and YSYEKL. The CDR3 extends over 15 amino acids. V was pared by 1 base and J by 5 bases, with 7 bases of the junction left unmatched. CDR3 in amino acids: CASSQVGGFGETQYF. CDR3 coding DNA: TGCGCCAGCAGCCAAGTCGGGGGGTTCGGGGAGACCCAGTACTTC.

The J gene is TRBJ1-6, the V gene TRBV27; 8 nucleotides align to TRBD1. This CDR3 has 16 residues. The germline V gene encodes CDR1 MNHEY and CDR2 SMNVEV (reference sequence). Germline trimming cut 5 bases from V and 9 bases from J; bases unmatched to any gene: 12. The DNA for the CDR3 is TGTGCCAGCAGTCCCCGGACAGGGAGGCTAGGTTCACCCCTCCACTTT. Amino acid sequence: CASSPRTGRLGSPLHF.

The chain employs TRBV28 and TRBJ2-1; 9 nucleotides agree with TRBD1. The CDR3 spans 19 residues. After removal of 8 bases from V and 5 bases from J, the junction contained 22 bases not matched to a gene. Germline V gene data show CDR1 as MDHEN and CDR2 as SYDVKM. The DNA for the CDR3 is TGTGCCAGCGTTCTCTTGGGACAGGGCGGCAACAGGGGGAACAATGAGCAGTTCTTC. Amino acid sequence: CASVLLGQGGNRGNNEQFF. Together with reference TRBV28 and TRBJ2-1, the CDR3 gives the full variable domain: DVKVTQSSRYLVKRTGEKVFLECVQDMDHENMFWYRQDPGLGLRLIYFSYDVKMKEKGDIPEGYSVSREKKERFSLILESASTNQTSMYLCASVLLGQGGNRGNNEQFFGPGTRLTVL.

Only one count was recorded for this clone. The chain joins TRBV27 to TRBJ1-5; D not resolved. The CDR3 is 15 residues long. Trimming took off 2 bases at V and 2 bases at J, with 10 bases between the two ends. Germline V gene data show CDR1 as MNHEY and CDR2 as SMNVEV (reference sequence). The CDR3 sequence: CASSLEGGGNQPQHF. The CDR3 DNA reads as TGTGCCAGCAGTTTAGAAGGCGGTGGCAATCAGCCCCAGCATTTT.

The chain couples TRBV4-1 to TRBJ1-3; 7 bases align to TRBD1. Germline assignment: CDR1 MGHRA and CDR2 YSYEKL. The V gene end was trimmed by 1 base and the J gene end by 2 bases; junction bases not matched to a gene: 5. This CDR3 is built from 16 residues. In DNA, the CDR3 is TGCGCCAGCAGCCAAGGGGACAGCAGGACTGGAAACACCATATATTTT. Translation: CASSQGDSRTGNTIYF.

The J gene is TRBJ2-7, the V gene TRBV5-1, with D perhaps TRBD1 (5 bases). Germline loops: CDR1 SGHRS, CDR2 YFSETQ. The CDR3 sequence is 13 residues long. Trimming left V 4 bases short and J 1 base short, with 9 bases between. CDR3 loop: CASSIDRSYEQYF. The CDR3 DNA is TGCGCCAGCAGCATTGACAGATCCTACGAGCAGTACTTC.

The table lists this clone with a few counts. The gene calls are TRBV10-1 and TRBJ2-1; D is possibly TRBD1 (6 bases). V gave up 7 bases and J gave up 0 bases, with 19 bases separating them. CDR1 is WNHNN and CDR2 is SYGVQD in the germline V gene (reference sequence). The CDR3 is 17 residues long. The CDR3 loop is CASIDLGTGSSYNEQFF. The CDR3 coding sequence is TGCGCCAGCATCGACTTGGGAACAGGGAGCTCCTACAATGAGCAGTTCTTC.

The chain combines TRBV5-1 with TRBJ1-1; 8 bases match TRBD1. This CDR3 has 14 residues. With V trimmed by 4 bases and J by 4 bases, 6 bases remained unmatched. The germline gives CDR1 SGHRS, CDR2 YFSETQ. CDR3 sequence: CASSQGQGSTEAFF. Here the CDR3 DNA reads TGCGCCAGCAGCCAAGGACAGGGCTCCACTGAAGCTTTCTTT.

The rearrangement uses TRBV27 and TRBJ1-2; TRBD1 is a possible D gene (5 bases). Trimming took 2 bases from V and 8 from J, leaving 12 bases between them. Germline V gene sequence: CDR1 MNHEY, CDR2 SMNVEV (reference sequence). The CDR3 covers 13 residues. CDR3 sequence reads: CASSLTQGSGYTF. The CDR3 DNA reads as TGTGCCAGCAGTTTAACCCAGGGTTCCGGCTACACCTTC.

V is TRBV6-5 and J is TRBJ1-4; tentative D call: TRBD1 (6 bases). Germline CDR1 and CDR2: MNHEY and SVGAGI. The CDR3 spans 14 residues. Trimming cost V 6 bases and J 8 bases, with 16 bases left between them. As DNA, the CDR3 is TGTGCCAGCAGCCTGCTACAGGGAAGAGAAAAACTGTTTTTT. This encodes CASSLLQGREKLFF.

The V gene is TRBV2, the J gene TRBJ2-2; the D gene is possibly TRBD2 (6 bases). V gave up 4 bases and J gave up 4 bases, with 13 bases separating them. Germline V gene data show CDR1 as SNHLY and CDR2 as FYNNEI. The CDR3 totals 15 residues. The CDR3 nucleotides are TGTGCCAGCAGTGTGGAGGGATCGATCACCGGGGAGCTGTTTTTT. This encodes CASSVEGSITGELFF.

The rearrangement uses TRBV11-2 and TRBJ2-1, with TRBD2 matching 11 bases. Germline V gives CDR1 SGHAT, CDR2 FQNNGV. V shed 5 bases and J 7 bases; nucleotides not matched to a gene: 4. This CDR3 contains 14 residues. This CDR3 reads CASSVTSGVNEQFF. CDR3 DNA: TGTGCCAGCAGCGTGACTAGCGGGGTGAATGAGCAGTTCTTC.

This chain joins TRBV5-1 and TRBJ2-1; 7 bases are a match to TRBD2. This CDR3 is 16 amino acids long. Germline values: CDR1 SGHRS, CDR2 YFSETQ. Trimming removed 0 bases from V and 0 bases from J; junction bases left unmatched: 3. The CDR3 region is CASSLAPGGSYNEQFF. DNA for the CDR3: TGCGCCAGCAGCTTGGCCCCGGGGGGCTCCTACAATGAGCAGTTCTTC. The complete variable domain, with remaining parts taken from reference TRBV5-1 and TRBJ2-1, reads KAGVTQTPRYLIKTRGQQVTLSCSPISGHRSVSWYQQTPGQGLQFLFEYFSETQRNKGNFPGRFSGRQFSNSRSEMNVSTLELGDSALYLCASSLAPGGSYNEQFFGPGTRLTVL.